This T cell receptor (beta chain) was obtained from a study of shared clonotypes between healthy human individuals. Worth noting for this clone: Its matching antigen is unknown.

The assay was carried out at the deep level. Assay used: immunoSEQ multiplex PCR; TCRdb lists only in-frame clones, some missing. The sample has approximately 480,000 clones; 60% to 80% are singletons. Findings and caveats of the study: The small donor group covered limited genetic and exposure diversity. Sampling involved blood alone; tissue repertoires likely differ.

V lost 8 bases to trimming and J lost 6 bases, with 16 bases between them. From germline, CDR1 is SGHAT and CDR2 FQNNGV. The CDR3 contains 14 residues. Input material: PBMCs. This sequence originates from a woman aged 40-49 years in good health. Some clones in this sample may be carry-over from other donors' samples. The chain combines TRBV11-2 with TRBJ2-2, with TRBD1 as a possible D gene (6 bases). The CDR3 is CASGTGMRPGELFF. The CDR3, as DNA: TGTGCCAGCGGCACAGGGATGAGGCCCGGGGAGCTGTTTTTT.